The following is a TCR beta chain sequence with its context. As yet, its antigen is unknown. TCRdb's copy holds only in-frame clones and misses some; the assay was immunoSEQ multiplex PCR. The sample consists of 20,000 to 30,000 clones, 87% of them appearing once. The source of the sample is a study of tumor-infiltrating T cells and Merkel cell polyomavirus. The overall study: The T cells studied were CD8+ and recognized the Merkel cell polyomavirus KLL epitope. Treatment was non-standardized, spanning chemotherapy, radiation and immunotherapies.

J was trimmed by 5 bases and V by 4 bases; bases with no gene match: 4. Looked up from germline, CDR1 is SGHNT and CDR2 is YYREEE (reference sequence). CDR3 size: 13 residues. Immunohistochemistry showed robust Merkel cell polyomavirus Large T antigen staining in every patient's tumor. Blood and/or cultured TIL held KLL-tetramer+ cells above 0.04% of CD8+ cells. Patients were all Caucasian, aged roughly 45 to 80, median around 68. Study results and caveats: Only one viral epitope was studied, missing other Merkel cell polyomavirus epitopes.

The sample taken for sequencing was lymph node tissue. The chain uses TRBV5-4 and TRBJ2-5; 8 nucleotides line up with TRBD1. The source of this sequence is a man aged 50 to 60 with Merkel cell carcinoma. The DNA for the CDR3 is TGTGCCAGCAGCCTGACAGGGGATGAGACCCAGTACTTC. It yields the protein CASSLTGDETQYF.